The sequence of this TCR beta chain was determined in a study of cytomegalovirus exposure and HLA in healthy donors. The donors were members of the roughly 120-subject validation cohort (separate from the approximately 670-subject first cohort). Per the germline V gene, CDR1 is MNHEY and CDR2 is SMNVEV (reference sequence). The CDR3 totals 13 residues. The V end lost 3 bases, the J end lost 4 bases, and 7 bases lay between the germline ends. Study-wide findings and caveats: Specificity of a few CMV-associated chains for CMV antigens was verified in vitro. Rarity characterized most TCR sequences, yet some public TCRs appeared in many donors. Researchers counted around 180 TCR beta chains as cytomegalovirus-associated.

A word on this clone: Its antigen is as yet unknown.

Assay: immunoSEQ multiplex PCR; the TCRdb copy retains only in-frame clones and omits some. The table records some 130,000 clones, 80% to 90% of them present only once. This TCR derives from a woman between 18 and 29 years old in good health and CMV-seronegative. Sequences were obtained from PBMCs. The rearrangement joins TRBV27 to TRBJ2-1; maybe TRBD1 (5 bases). CDR3 in DNA: TGTGCCAGCAGTTTGGGGCGGTACAATGAGCAGTTCTTC. It codes for CASSLGRYNEQFF.